The 27 T cell receptor beta chains presented below share a single source sample, sequenced in a study of control samples from healthy donors and cancer patients. Some clones are missing from TCRdb's copy, which holds only in-frame ones; the method was immunoSEQ multiplex PCR. This table holds more than 95,000 clones, 70% to 90% found once. The sample taken for sequencing was blood. Every receptor here comes from a woman aged 70-85 years in good health.

This clone was observed a single time. V usage is TRBV5-1 and J usage is TRBJ2-3, with D perhaps matching TRBD1 (6 bases). V was clipped by 5 bases and J by 6 bases, with 13 bases between them. The germline gives CDR1 SGHRS, CDR2 YFSETQ. CDR3 size: 13 residues. Here the CDR3 DNA reads TGCGCCAGCAGAATTGTGGGGGCGGATACGCAGTATTTT. Translated, it gives CASRIVGADTQYF.

CDR3: CASSQGGFEQFF. In DNA form, the CDR3 reads TGTGCCAGCAGCCAAGGGGGTTTTGAGCAGTTCTTC. V usage is TRBV4-2 and J usage is TRBJ2-1; D is uncertain. Germline V CDR1 and CDR2: LGHNA, YNFKEQ. This CDR3 is 12 amino acids long. V was clipped by 1 base and J by 9 bases, with 7 bases between them.

The genes are TRBV5-6 and TRBJ1-5; D is possibly TRBD1 (6 bases). Germline V gene data show CDR1 as SGHDT and CDR2 as YYEEEE. V lost 3 bases to trimming and J lost 1 base, with 14 bases between them. The CDR3 consists of 16 residues. This chain's CDR3 is CASSWGTFSSNQPQHF. The CDR3 coding sequence is TGTGCCAGCAGCTGGGGGACATTTAGCAGCAATCAGCCCCAGCATTTT.

The chain employs TRBV6-5 and TRBJ1-5, with TRBD1 identical over 7 bases. CDR3 size: 15 residues. Germline V gives CDR1 MNHEY, CDR2 SVGAGI. The V and J ends lost 0 bases and 6 bases, in that order; junction bases with no gene match: 5. This CDR3 is CASSYSTDRAQPQHF. The DNA of the CDR3 is TGTGCCAGCAGTTACTCGACCGACAGGGCTCAGCCCCAGCATTTT.

As for this clone: Other DNA sequences of this sample code for an identical CDR3. The chain is built from TRBV2 and TRBJ2-2; 9 bases agree with TRBD1. CDR1 is SNHLY, CDR2 FYNNEI, per germline. CDR3 size: 15 residues. Trimming cost V 6 bases and J 1 base; bases outside gene matches: 3. The CDR3 sequence: CASRPGQGNTGELFF. In DNA, the CDR3 is TGTGCCAGCAGGCCGGGACAGGGGAACACCGGGGAGCTGTTTTTT. The full variable domain, its missing parts supplied by reference TRBV2 and TRBJ2-2, is EPEVTQTPSHQVTQMGQEVILRCVPISNHLYFYWYRQILGQKVEFLVSFYNNEISEKSEIFDDQFSVERPDGSNFTLKIRSTKLEDSAMYFCASRPGQGNTGELFFGEGSRLTVL.

A single count supports this clone. The rearrangement uses TRBV7-2 and TRBJ2-1; D is possibly TRBD2 (6 bases). The V end lost 1 base, the J end lost 2 bases, and 6 bases lay between the germline ends. The CDR3 has 14 amino acids. Per the germline V gene, CDR1 is SGHTA and CDR2 is FQGNSA. The CDR3 reads CASSLGTTYNEQFF. The DNA for the CDR3 is TGTGCCAGCAGCTTAGGGACTACCTACAATGAGCAGTTCTTC.

The chain employs TRBV5-8 and TRBJ1-2; 8 bases map to TRBD1. The CDR3 sequence is 16 residues long. CDR1 SGHTS and CDR2 YDEGEE come from the germline V gene. The V gene end was trimmed by 2 bases and the J gene end by 2 bases; junction bases not matched to a gene: 8. The DNA for the CDR3 is TGTGCCAGCAGCTTTTTTCCCGGACAGGGAAACTATGGCTACACCTTC. It is translated as CASSFFPGQGNYGYTF.

V gene TRBV7-3 combines with J gene TRBJ2-2; 8 bases are a match to TRBD2. The CDR3 contains 15 residues. Germline loops: CDR1 SGHTA, CDR2 FQGTGA. J lost 1 base, V lost 5 bases, and 3 bases had no gene match. The CDR3 bases are TGTGCCAGCAGCCTACTAGCGGTGAACACCGGGGAGCTGTTTTTT. This translates into CASSLLAVNTGELFF.

This chain joins TRBV6-7 and TRBJ2-1; the match to TRBD1 covers 7 bases. TRBV6-7 is sorted into the ORF group, with uncertain function. This CDR3 region has 16 residues. The J segment lost 2 bases and the V segment lost 5 bases, leaving 9 bases of the junction unmatched. CDR3: CASSVRDSSPYNEQFF. The CDR3 DNA reads as TGTGCCAGCAGTGTCCGGGACAGTTCTCCCTACAATGAGCAGTTCTTC.

The chain couples TRBV3-1 (or the pseudogene TRBV3-2) to TRBJ2-2; D is ambiguous. The V end was cut by 4 bases, the J end by 3 bases, with 9 bases between. The CDR3 is 14 amino acids. CDR1 LGHDT and CDR2 YNNKEL come from the germline V gene (reference sequence). The CDR3 nucleotides are TGTGCCAGCAGCCGAATTTTCGACACCGGGGAGCTGTTTTTT. It encodes CASSRIFDTGELFF.

This sequence joins TRBV19 and TRBJ2-1; 8 bases are a match to TRBD2. V trimming: 6 bases; J trimming: 2 bases; junction bases outside the gene matches: 3. Germline V CDR1 and CDR2: LNHDA, SQIVND (reference sequence). The CDR3 runs 14 residues. CDR3 nucleotides: TGTGCCAGTAGAAAGCGGGGGACCTACAATGAGCAGTTCTTC. It specifies CASRKRGTYNEQFF.

The rearrangement links TRBV6-2 or TRBV6-3 to TRBJ1-6, with D possibly being TRBD1 (5 bases). V lost 2 bases and J lost 6, with 5 bases in between. The CDR3 has 13 residues. Germline V gene data show CDR1 as MNHEY and CDR2 as SVGEGT. DNA for the CDR3: TGTGCCAGCAGTTACGGGACTAATTCACCCCTCCACTTT. This encodes CASSYGTNSPLHF.

This clone was recorded once. The chain recombines TRBV19 with TRBJ1-1; D is uncertain. Trimming pared 5 bases from V and 2 bases from J, leaving 12 bases between. Germline values: CDR1 LNHDA, CDR2 SQIVND (reference sequence). This CDR3 is 14 amino acids long. DNA of the CDR3: TGTGCCAGTAGTTTGAGAGGGAAAAACACTGAAGCTTTCTTT. It translates to CASSLRGKNTEAFF.

This sequence joins TRBV24-1 and TRBJ1-2; 7 bases are a match to TRBD1. The V gene end was trimmed by 3 bases and the J gene end by 8 bases; junction bases not matched to a gene: 11. There are 15 residues in the CDR3. Germline V lookup: CDR1 KGHDR, CDR2 SFDVKD. CDR3 DNA: TGTGCCACCAGTGATCCACCGGGACAGTCGGGCGGCTACACCTTC. Protein product: CATSDPPGQSGGYTF.

The rearrangement joins TRBV9 to TRBJ2-3; D possibly uses TRBD1 or TRBD2 (5 bases each). The length of the CDR3 is 16 residues. V lost 5 bases, J lost 0 bases, and 16 bases lay in between. Germline CDR1 is SGDLS and CDR2 is YYNGEE. CDR3 sequence: CASSGGAFLSTDTQYF. CDR3 in DNA: TGTGCCAGCAGTGGGGGAGCTTTCCTAAGCACAGATACGCAGTATTTT.

The chain couples TRBV4-1 to TRBJ2-1; TRBD1 agrees at 9 bases. This CDR3 comprises 16 residues. V gave up 1 base and J gave up 1 base; unmatched junction bases: 2. Germline CDR1 MGHRA, CDR2 YSYEKL. CDR3 DNA: TGCGCCAGCAGCCAAGGAGACAGGGGGTCCTACAATGAGCAGTTCTTC. Translating gives CASSQGDRGSYNEQFF.

The V call is TRBV19, the J call TRBJ1-2; weak D call: TRBD1 (5 bases). The germline V and J ends were trimmed by 3 bases and 1 base, with 15 bases remaining between them. The CDR3 sequence is 16 residues long. CDR1 LNHDA and CDR2 SQIVND come from the germline V gene (reference sequence). The CDR3 nucleotides are TGTGCCAGTAGTATCGCCTCCCCGGGGCGTAACTATGGCTACACCTTC. As protein: CASSIASPGRNYGYTF.

The gene calls are TRBV21-1 and TRBJ1-5. TRBV21-1 is marked as a pseudogene. The CDR3 has 15 residues. The CDR3 DNA follows: TGTGCCAGCAGCAACCCTGAGGGGAGCAATCAGCCCCAGCATTTT. Protein product: CASSNPEGSNQPQHF.

The J gene is TRBJ1-2, the V gene TRBV7-8; TRBD1 is a possible D gene (6 bases). This CDR3 spans 16 amino acids. Trimming cost V 0 bases and J 0 bases, with 11 bases left between them. CDR1 is SGHVS, CDR2 FQNEAQ, per germline. The CDR3, as DNA: TGTGCCAGCAGCTTAGCAGGGGGTGGAACTAACTATGGCTACACCTTC. This translates into CASSLAGGGTNYGYTF. Full variable domain (remainder filled in from reference TRBV7-8 and TRBJ1-2): GAGVSQSPRYKVAKRGQDVALRCDPISGHVSLFWYQQALGQGPEFLTYFQNEAQLDKSGLPSDRFFAERPEGSVSTLKIQRTQQEDSAVYLCASSLAGGGTNYGYTFGSGTRLTVV.

The chain carries TRBV19 and TRBJ2-2; unclear D gene. V was trimmed by 1 base and J by 5 bases, leaving 11 bases between them. CDR3 length: 15 residues. The germline V gene encodes CDR1 LNHDA and CDR2 SQIVND (reference sequence). CDR3 coding DNA: TGTGCCAGTAGTATAGGGTGGCAGACGACCGGGGAGCTGTTTTTT. Residues: CASSIGWQTTGELFF.

As DNA, the CDR3 is TGTGCCAGCAGCGGACCCGGGTCTAAGGAGACCCAGTACTTC. It codes for CASSGPGSKETQYF. V is TRBV9 and J is TRBJ2-5; D unresolved. Deletions cut 3 bases from V and 5 bases from J, with 14 bases between. In germline, CDR1 is SGDLS, CDR2 YYNGEE. The CDR3 spans 14 residues.

J is TRBJ2-1 and V is TRBV14, with TRBD2 matching over 10 bases. Trimming removed 5 bases from V and 13 bases from J; junction bases left unmatched: 14. This CDR3 spans 15 amino acids. The germline V gene encodes CDR1 SGHDN and CDR2 FVKESK. The CDR3 loop is CASSVTGAGGPGQFF. CDR3 coding DNA: TGTGCCAGCAGCGTCACGGGAGCGGGGGGGCCGGGACAGTTCTTC.

The V call is TRBV19, the J call TRBJ1-2, with a possible D match to TRBD1 (5 bases). In germline, CDR1 is LNHDA, CDR2 SQIVND (reference sequence). The V end lost 2 bases, the J end lost 4 bases, and 11 bases lay between the germline ends. The CDR3 totals 14 residues. The CDR3 DNA follows: TGTGCCAGTAGTATAATGGCAGGGTCCTATGGCTACACCTTC. Amino acid sequence: CASSIMAGSYGYTF.

In this sample, this clone turned up a few times. The chain has TRBV6-2 or TRBV6-3 and TRBJ2-7, with D unclear. The germline V and J ends were trimmed by 0 bases and 2 bases, with 11 bases remaining between them. The CDR3 length is 15 residues. From germline, CDR1 is MNHEY and CDR2 SVGEGT. The chain's CDR3 is CASSYSLPGPYEQYF. Here the CDR3 DNA reads TGTGCCAGCAGTTACTCCCTCCCCGGTCCCTACGAGCAGTACTTC.

V usage is TRBV19 and J usage is TRBJ2-2, with D maybe TRBD2 (7 bases). Per the germline V gene, CDR1 is LNHDA and CDR2 is SQIVND (reference sequence). Trimming removed 7 bases from V and 4 bases from J, with 19 bases in between. This CDR3 comprises 16 residues. CDR3 DNA: TGTGCCAGTAACAGAGGGAGGGGGGCGTTCACCGGGGAGCTGTTTTTT. It yields the protein CASNRGRGAFTGELFF.

The V and J genes are TRBV27 and TRBJ1-1; 7 bases agree with TRBD1. J gave up 5 bases and V 4 bases, and 10 bases lay outside the gene matches. Germline V gene lookup returns CDR1 MNHEY and CDR2 SMNVEV (reference sequence). This CDR3 spans 15 amino acids. The CDR3 region has the DNA TGTGCCAGCAGTTCCTCCGGGACAGTGGGAACTGAAGCTTTCTTT. This translates into CASSSSGTVGTEAFF.

This chain connects TRBV10-3 to TRBJ2-7; tentatively, D is TRBD1 (6 bases). Deletions cut 4 bases from V and 6 bases from J, with 16 bases between. CDR1 is ENHRY, CDR2 SYGVKD, per germline. There are 14 residues in the CDR3. In DNA form, the CDR3 reads TGTGCCATCAGTGTACAGGGTCCAGGCCGCGAGCAGTACTTC. Translation: CAISVQGPGREQYF.